These 5 T cell receptor beta chains were sequenced from one sample in a study of molecular identifiers for immune sequencing clone quantification. One entry per CDR3 protein results from TCRdb running MiXCR on the PCR reads. The profile shows approximately 500,000 distinct CDR3 sequences, about 25% of them singletons. The sequencing sample was made of naive CD8+ T cells from blood, with Jurkat cell RNA spiked in. The sample's subset: FACS-sorted CD8+CD4-CCR7+CD45RA+ naive T cells. These receptors originate from a human donor in good health. Some libraries in this study had Jurkat cell RNA spiked in.

This chain connects TRBV6-2 or TRBV6-3 to TRBJ2-3, with 12 bases that match TRBD2. From germline, CDR1 is MNHEY and CDR2 SVGEGT. The CDR3 is made up of 18 amino acids. The V gene end was trimmed by 6 bases and the J gene end by 2 bases; junction bases not matched to a gene: 12. The CDR3: CASSQQRLAGEHTDTQYF. The CDR3 DNA reads as TGTGCCAGCAGCCAACAGAGACTAGCGGGAGAACACACAGATACGCAGTATTTT.

The V gene is TRBV6-2 or TRBV6-3, the J gene TRBJ2-7; TRBD2 aligns across 8 bases. The CDR3 is 13 amino acids. After removal of 8 bases from V and 4 bases from J, the junction contained 7 bases not matched to a gene. Germline CDR1 is MNHEY and CDR2 is SVGEGT. CDR3: CASRPGGPYEQYF. The CDR3 DNA is TGTGCCAGCCGTCCGGGAGGGCCTTACGAGCAGTACTTC.

This clonotype was found once. Since a much larger clone is just one base distant, this may be a read error. The chain recombines TRBV13 with TRBJ2-3, with a tentative D call TRBD1 (5 bases). The CDR3 spans 16 residues. CDR1 and CDR2 from the germline V gene are PRHDT and FYEKMQ (reference sequence). CDR3 bases: TGTGCCGGCAGCTTAGTTAGGACAACGGCCACAGATACGCAGTATTTT. Translation gives CAGSLVRTTATDTQYF.

This clonotype was observed a few times. At one end, the junction sequence differs from germline, possibly due to a read error. The genes are TRBV27 and TRBJ1-4; 9 bases line up with TRBD1. There are 16 residues in the CDR3. The germline gives CDR1 MNHEY, CDR2 SMNVEV (reference sequence). The CDR3 DNA reads TGTGCCAACAGTTCCGGGACAGGGTGGGCTAATGAAAAACTGTTTTTT. Protein: CANSSGTGWANEKLFF.

Only one count was recorded for this clonotype. The chain employs TRBV6-5 and TRBJ1-3, with TRBD1 as a possible D gene (5 bases). From germline, CDR1 is MNHEY and CDR2 SVGAGI. Trimming left V 0 bases short and J 1 base short, with 7 bases between. The CDR3 is made up of 15 amino acids. The CDR3 coding sequence is TGTGCCAGCAGTTACTCGACAGAATCTGGAAACACCATATATTTT. This encodes CASSYSTESGNTIYF.